The 27 T cell receptor beta chains given below trace back to one sample, sequenced in a study of T cell repertoires in cytomegalovirus infection. TCRdb used MiXCR to reprocess the reads, holding one entry per CDR3 protein. The sample has over 100,000 distinct CDR3 sequences, around 28% seen once; the top ten hold about 81%. Their cognate antigens are unknown. This sample comprised CD8+ T cells from cultured PBMCs, obtained from culture after CMV antigen stimulation. Receptors originate from a human donor in good health (CMV status not recorded). Some clones in this sample may be carry-over from other donors' samples.

The chain carries TRBV7-4 and TRBJ2-7; D unresolved. Germline assignment: CDR1 SGHVT and CDR2 SQSDAQ. CDR3 size: 12 residues. V lost 1 base to trimming and J lost 5 bases, with 6 bases between them. The DNA of the CDR3 is TGTGCCAGCAGCTTAGTCGGTCACGAGCAGTACTTC. It is translated as CASSLVGHEQYF.

V is TRBV6-4 and J is TRBJ2-3; TRBD1 is a possible D gene (6 bases). CDR1 MRHNA and CDR2 SNTAGT come from the germline V gene. This CDR3 has 14 amino acids. V was shortened by 0 bases and J by 4 bases, with 8 bases between the two germline ends. The CDR3 loop reads CASSDSAGADTQYF. DNA for the CDR3: TGTGCCAGCAGTGACTCGGCAGGGGCAGATACGCAGTATTTT.

The rearrangement links TRBV4-1 to TRBJ2-1; tentative D call: TRBD1 (5 bases). The germline gives CDR1 MGHRA, CDR2 YSYEKL. The CDR3 runs to 13 residues. With 0 bases removed from V and 6 bases from J, the gap between germline ends came to 6 bases. CDR3 coding DNA: TGCGCCAGCAGCCAAGAGGGGCGCAATGAGCAGTTCTTC. This sequence encodes CASSQEGRNEQFF.

This CDR3 reads CASQGPEAFF. CDR3 nucleotide sequence: TGTGCCAGCCAGGGTCCTGAAGCTTTCTTT. V gene TRBV12-3 or TRBV12-4 combines with J gene TRBJ1-1; possible D gene TRBD1, 5 bases. V lost 8 bases and J lost 6, with 7 bases in between. There are 10 residues in the CDR3.

Note on this clonotype: Given a much more abundant clone one base away, this may be a read error. The chain employs TRBV6-6 and TRBJ2-7, with D perhaps TRBD1 or TRBD2 (5 bases each). Germline V gene sequence: CDR1 MNHNY, CDR2 SVGAGI (reference sequence). CDR3 length equals 12 residues. In DNA, the CDR3 is TGTGCCACCCGGGACGTAAAGTACGTGCAGTACTTC. The encoded protein is CATRDVKYVQYF.

The chain links TRBV20-1 to TRBJ2-6, with 8 bases fitting TRBD1. V lost 1 base, J lost 0 bases, and 8 bases stayed unmatched. The CDR3 is 18 residues long. Germline CDR1 is DFQATT and CDR2 is SNEGSKA (reference sequence). CDR3 in amino acids: CSARVRDRPYSGANVLTF. CDR3 coding DNA: TGCAGTGCTAGAGTCCGGGACAGGCCTTACTCTGGGGCCAACGTCCTGACTTTC.

The table lists this clonotype with many counts. The chain combines TRBV4-2 with TRBJ2-7; no clear D gene. Trimming stripped 3 bases from V and 0 bases from J, with 9 bases between. Germline CDR1 LGHNA, CDR2 YNFKEQ. CDR3 length equals 14 residues. This chain's CDR3 is CASSHGMSSYEQYF. The DNA of the CDR3 is TGTGCCAGCAGCCACGGCATGAGCTCCTACGAGCAGTACTTC.

The V call is TRBV19, the J call TRBJ1-6; D gene ambiguous. CDR1 is LNHDA, CDR2 SQIVND, per germline (reference sequence). V was cut by 3 bases and J by 10 bases, with 10 bases left in between. The CDR3 spans 13 residues. The CDR3 reads CASSMVAASPLHF. CDR3 bases: TGTGCCAGTAGTATGGTGGCAGCATCACCCCTCCACTTT. Drawing the rest from reference TRBV19 and TRBJ1-6, the complete variable domain is DGGITQSPKYLFRKEGQNVTLSCEQNLNHDAMYWYRQDPGQGLRLIYYSQIVNDFQKGDIAEGYSVSREKKESFPLTVTSAQKNPTAFYLCASSMVAASPLHFGNGTRLTVT.

The chain recombines TRBV7-6 with TRBJ2-7; D uncertain. The length of the CDR3 is 10 residues. The V gene lost 1 base and the J gene lost 5 bases, with 0 bases spanning the gap. Germline V gene data show CDR1 as SGHVS and CDR2 as FNYEAQ. CDR3 sequence (DNA): TGTGCCAGCAGCTTAGACGAGCAGTACTTC. This encodes CASSLDEQYF.

This clonotype came up many times. CDR3 region: CASSIGDNEQFF. CDR3 sequence (DNA): TGTGCCAGTAGTATTGGGGACAATGAGCAGTTCTTC. The V call is TRBV19, the J call TRBJ2-1; no clear D gene. The CDR3 extends over 12 amino acids. Between the trimmed V and J ends, which lost 3 bases and 5 bases, there was a span of 5 bases. In germline, CDR1 is LNHDA, CDR2 SQIVND (reference sequence).

This clonotype was detected ten times or more. This chain joins TRBV7-3 and TRBJ2-1; weak D call: TRBD2 (6 bases). V lost 5 bases to trimming and J lost 1 base, with 12 bases between them. Germline V gene data show CDR1 as SGHTA and CDR2 as FQGTGA. The CDR3 covers 15 residues. This CDR3 is CASSLGGGSYNEQFF. CDR3 in DNA: TGTGCCAGCAGCCTGGGGGGTGGGTCCTACAATGAGCAGTTCTTC. The variable domain in full, completed from reference TRBV7-3 and TRBJ2-1, reads GAGVSQTPSNKVTEKGKYVELRCDPISGHTALYWYRQSLGQGPEFLIYFQGTGAADDSGLPNDRFFAVRPEGSVSTLKIQRTERGDSAVYLCASSLGGGSYNEQFFGPGTRLTVL.

The V gene is TRBV2, the J gene TRBJ2-1; the match to TRBD1 covers 7 bases. Germline V gene lookup returns CDR1 SNHLY and CDR2 FYNNEI. The V segment lost 4 bases and the J segment 2 bases; nucleotides outside the gene matches: 5. The CDR3 runs to 15 residues. CDR3 nucleotide sequence: TGTGCCAGCAGTGTATTCAGGGGGACCTACAATGAGCAGTTCTTC. Amino acids: CASSVFRGTYNEQFF.

This chain joins TRBV15 and TRBJ1-5; D perhaps matches TRBD1 (5 bases). Germline values: CDR1 LNHNV, CDR2 YYDKDF (reference sequence). This CDR3 spans 14 amino acids. V was clipped by 8 bases and J by 10 bases, with 21 bases between them. This CDR3 is CATSPDGGLPPQHF. The DNA of the CDR3 is TGTGCCACCTCCCCGGACGGGGGACTACCTCCCCAGCATTTT.

This clonotype was counted only a few times. The chain recombines TRBV15 with TRBJ2-1; 9 bases are shared with TRBD2. The germline V gene encodes CDR1 LNHNV and CDR2 YYDKDF (reference sequence). Trimming removed 0 bases from V and 4 bases from J; junction bases left unmatched: 7. The length of the CDR3 is 17 residues. The CDR3 DNA is TGTGCCACCAGCAGAGATGAGGCGGGGGGGCCATACAATGAGCAGTTCTTC. Translated: CATSRDEAGGPYNEQFF.

This clonotype has at least ten counts. This chain joins TRBV7-9 and TRBJ1-1, with D possibly TRBD1 on 5 matching bases. Trimming left V 0 bases short and J 0 bases short, with 11 bases between. Germline V gene data show CDR1 as SEHNR and CDR2 as FQNEAQ (reference sequence). The CDR3 consists of 16 residues. This chain's CDR3 is CASSLAEGPLNTEAFF. DNA of the CDR3: TGTGCCAGCAGCTTAGCCGAGGGACCCCTGAACACTGAAGCTTTCTTT.

The chain combines TRBV6-5 with TRBJ1-1, with D unclear. V was cut by 3 bases and J by 0 bases, with 5 bases left in between. The V gene's germline CDR1 is MNHEY and CDR2 SVGAGI. This CDR3 is built from 13 residues. CDR3 DNA sequence: TGTGCCAGCAGTTATCACATGAACACTGAAGCTTTCTTT. It encodes CASSYHMNTEAFF.

The rearrangement uses TRBV12-3 or TRBV12-4 and TRBJ2-3; 8 positions agree with TRBD1. After removal of 6 bases from V and 6 bases from J, the junction contained 5 bases not matched to a gene. The CDR3 is 13 residues long. The CDR3, as DNA: TGTGCCAGCAGGGGACAGGACGTGGATACGCAGTATTTT. Translation: CASRGQDVDTQYF.

This clonotype was seen many times. J is TRBJ1-5 and V is TRBV6-2 or TRBV6-3; 9 bases line up with TRBD1. V was pared by 7 bases and J by 3 bases, with 10 bases of the junction left unmatched. This CDR3 spans 16 amino acids. Germline CDR1 MNHEY, CDR2 SVGEGT. As DNA, the CDR3 is TGTGCCAGCAACTGGGACAGGGTGACACTCAATCAGCCCCAGCATTTT. This translates into CASNWDRVTLNQPQHF.

The V call is TRBV4-1, the J call TRBJ1-1; D unclear. This CDR3 has 13 amino acids. The germline V and J ends were trimmed by 1 base and 3 bases, with 6 bases remaining between them. The germline gives CDR1 MGHRA, CDR2 YSYEKL. CDR3 sequence: CASSQVSYTEAFF. CDR3 DNA: TGCGCCAGCAGCCAAGTAAGTTACACTGAAGCTTTCTTT.

The V and J genes are TRBV19 and TRBJ1-5; D is unresolved. Germline-derived CDR1 and CDR2 are LNHDA and SQIVND (reference sequence). Trimming removed 0 bases at V and 0 bases at J, with 12 bases between. The CDR3 runs 17 residues. CDR3 loop: CASSIDGSEYSNQPQHF. CDR3 in DNA: TGTGCCAGTAGTATAGATGGATCGGAGTATAGCAATCAGCCCCAGCATTTT.

V gene TRBV19 combines with J gene TRBJ1-1, with D hard to call. This CDR3 spans 15 amino acids. Germline CDR1 LNHDA, CDR2 SQIVND (reference sequence). V was pared by 1 base and J by 0 bases, with 9 bases between. The chain's CDR3 is CASSIGAVLNTEAFF. The CDR3, as DNA: TGTGCCAGTAGTATAGGGGCAGTCTTGAACACTGAAGCTTTCTTT.

Only a few counts were recorded for this clonotype. The CDR3 bases are TGTGCCAGCAGCGTCGACAGGGGAACTGAAGCTTTCTTT. Translation: CASSVDRGTEAFF. The chain recombines TRBV9 with TRBJ1-1, with TRBD1 matching 8 bases. The CDR3 spans 13 residues. Per the germline V gene, CDR1 is SGDLS and CDR2 is YYNGEE. V lost 2 bases and J lost 5; bases outside the gene matches: 2.

This clonotype was seen many times. This chain links TRBV4-1 with TRBJ2-6, with D perhaps given as TRBD1 or TRBD2 (6 bases each). CDR3 length: 18 amino acids. V lost 0 bases and J 1 base, leaving 13 bases between the germline ends. Germline CDR1 and CDR2: MGHRA and YSYEKL. The CDR3: CASSQDLGGRSGANVLTF. The DNA of the CDR3 is TGCGCCAGCAGCCAAGATCTAGGGGGGCGTTCTGGGGCCAACGTCCTGACTTTC.

A few counts support this clonotype. The CDR3 is CASSSPTSGGSYFNEQFF. The CDR3 DNA sequence: TGTGCCAGCAGCTCCCCGACTAGCGGGGGGTCTTACTTCAATGAGCAGTTCTTC. The chain carries TRBV7-9 and TRBJ2-1, with 13 bases that match TRBD2. CDR3 length: 18 residues. Trimming at V came to 4 bases and at J to 6 bases, leaving 12 bases not matched to a gene. Germline V gene data show CDR1 as SEHNR and CDR2 as FQNEAQ (reference sequence).

The V gene is TRBV7-3, the J gene TRBJ2-7; no clear D. CDR1 and CDR2 (germline): SGHTA, FQGTGA. Trimming cost V 2 bases and J 7 bases, with 12 bases left between them. CDR3 length: 13 residues. In DNA form, the CDR3 reads TGTGCCAGCAGCTTAGGGCCCGGTTTGGAGCAGTACTTC. As protein: CASSLGPGLEQYF.

This chain uses TRBV12-3 or TRBV12-4 with TRBJ1-1, with 7 bases lining up with TRBD1. Germline trimming cut 7 bases from V and 5 bases from J; bases unmatched to any gene: 7. The length of the CDR3 is 13 residues. The CDR3 sequence: CASNQGGYTEAFF. The CDR3 coding sequence is TGTGCCAGCAACCAGGGGGGGTATACTGAAGCTTTCTTT.

This clonotype was found once. The chain combines TRBV4-1 with TRBJ1-2, with 7 bases fitting TRBD1. CDR1 is MGHRA and CDR2 is YSYEKL in the germline V gene. V was pared by 0 bases and J by 3 bases, with 4 bases of the junction left unmatched. There are 15 residues in the CDR3. The CDR3 DNA follows: TGCGCCAGCAGCCAAGATAGAACAGGGGACTATGGCTACACCTTC. It specifies CASSQDRTGDYGYTF.